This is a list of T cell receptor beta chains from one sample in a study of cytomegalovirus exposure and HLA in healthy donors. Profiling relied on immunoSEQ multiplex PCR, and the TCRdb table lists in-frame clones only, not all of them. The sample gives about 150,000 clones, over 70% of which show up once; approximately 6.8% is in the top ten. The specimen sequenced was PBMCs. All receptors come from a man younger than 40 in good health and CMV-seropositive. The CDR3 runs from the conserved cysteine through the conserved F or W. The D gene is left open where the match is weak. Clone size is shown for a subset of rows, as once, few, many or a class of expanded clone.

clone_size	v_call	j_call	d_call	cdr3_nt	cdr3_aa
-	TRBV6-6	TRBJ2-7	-	TGTGCCAGCAGTTATGGCGGAACCTACGAGCAGTACTTC	CASSYGGTYEQYF
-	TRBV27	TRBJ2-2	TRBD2	TGTGCCAGCAGTTTTGGGCCCACAGCGGGGGGCACCGGGGAGCTGTTTTTT	CASSFGPTAGGTGELFF
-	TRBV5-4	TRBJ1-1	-	TGTGCCAGCAGCCCGGACCCGGAGGGAGCCACAAACACTGAAGCTTTCTTT	CASSPDPEGATNTEAFF
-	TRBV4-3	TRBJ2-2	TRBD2	TGCGCCAGCAGCCAGGCCCTACTAGCGGGGGGCGTCGCCGGGGAGCTGTTTTTT	CASSQALLAGGVAGELFF
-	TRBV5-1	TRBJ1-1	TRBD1	TGCGCCAGCAGCCGGACAGGGGGCAGGTCTGAAGCTTTCTTT	CASSRTGGRSEAFF
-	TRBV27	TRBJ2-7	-	TGTACCAGCAGTTTATATGCGGGCCCCTACGAGCAGTACTTC	CTSSLYAGPYEQYF
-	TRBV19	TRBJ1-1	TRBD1	TGTGCCAGTAGTATAGGACAGGGGGCCACTGAAGCTTTCTTT	CASSIGQGATEAFF
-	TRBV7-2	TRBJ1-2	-	TGTGCCAGCAGCACACCGGGAACGAACTATGGCTACACCTTC	CASSTPGTNYGYTF
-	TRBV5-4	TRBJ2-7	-	TGTGCCAGCAGCTTGGGGGGGACAACCACCTACGAGCAGTACTTC	CASSLGGTTTYEQYF
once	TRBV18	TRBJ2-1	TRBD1	TGTGCCAGCTCCCCAACCACAGGGGGCGGTTCCTACAATGAGCAGTTCTTC	CASSPTTGGGSYNEQFF
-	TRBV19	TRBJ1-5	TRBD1	TGTGCCAGTAGTGGGACAGGGAGCCAGCCCCAGCATTTT	CASSGTGSQPQHF
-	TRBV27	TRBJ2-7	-	TGTGCCAGCAGGACCAGGGGTTCCTACGAGCAGTACTTC	CASRTRGSYEQYF
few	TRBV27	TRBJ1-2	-	TGTGCCAGCAGGATTGCCCCAGGCTATGGCTACACCTTC	CASRIAPGYGYTF